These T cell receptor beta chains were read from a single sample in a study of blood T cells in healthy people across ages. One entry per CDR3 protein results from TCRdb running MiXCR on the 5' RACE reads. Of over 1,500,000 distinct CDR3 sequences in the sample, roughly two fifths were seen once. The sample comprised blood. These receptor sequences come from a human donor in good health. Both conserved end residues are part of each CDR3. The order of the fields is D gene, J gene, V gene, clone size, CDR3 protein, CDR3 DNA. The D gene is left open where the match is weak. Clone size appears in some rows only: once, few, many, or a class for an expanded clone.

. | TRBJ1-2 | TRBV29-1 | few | CSVEGPGGGYTF | TGCAGCGTTGAGGGACCGGGAGGCGGCTACACCTTC
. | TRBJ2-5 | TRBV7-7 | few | CASTRQALNQETQYF | TGTGCTAGCACCCGACAGGCCCTTAACCAAGAGACCCAGTACTTC
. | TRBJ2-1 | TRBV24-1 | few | CATSDLNERKQFF | TGTGCCACCAGTGATTTGAACGAGAGGAAGCAGTTCTTC
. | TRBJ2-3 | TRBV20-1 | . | CSAGGGTTDTQYF | TGCAGTGCTGGCGGGGGCACCACAGATACGCAGTATTTT
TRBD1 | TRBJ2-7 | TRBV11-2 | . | CASSPLNGQGHEQYF | TGTGCCAGCAGCCCACTCAACGGACAGGGTCACGAGCAGTACTTC
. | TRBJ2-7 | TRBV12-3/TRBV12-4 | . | CASSAQGTAYYEQYF | TGTGCCAGCAGTGCCCAGGGGACGGCCTACTACGAGCAGTACTTC
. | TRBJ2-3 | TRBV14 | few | CASSQGTRVRSGTDTQYF | TGTGCCAGCAGCCAAGGCACCAGGGTTCGATCGGGCACAGATACGCAGTATTTT
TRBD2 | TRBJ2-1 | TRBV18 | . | CASSLELAGAYNEQFF | TGTGCCAGCTCACTGGAACTAGCGGGAGCCTACAATGAGCAGTTCTTC
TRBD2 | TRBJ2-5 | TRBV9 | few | CASSPRTSGGNRRETQYF | TGTGCCAGCAGCCCAAGGACTAGCGGGGGAAATCGACGAGAGACCCAGTACTTC
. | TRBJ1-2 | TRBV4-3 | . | CASSQDAGRDYGYTF | TGCGCCAGCAGCCAAGACGCGGGCAGGGACTATGGCTACACCTTC
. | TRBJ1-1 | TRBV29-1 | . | CSVYRREAFF | TGCAGCGTTTATCGCCGAGAAGCTTTCTTT
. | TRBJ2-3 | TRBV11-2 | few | CASSQTGSRSDTQYF | TGTGCCAGCAGCCAAACAGGGTCGAGGTCAGATACGCAGTATTTT
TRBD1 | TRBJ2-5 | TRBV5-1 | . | CASSPGTGGGVVTQYF | TGCGCCAGCAGCCCCGGGACAGGCGGTGGTGTGGTGACCCAGTACTTC
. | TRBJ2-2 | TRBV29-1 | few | CSVGVPNTGELFF | TGCAGCGTGGGGGTTCCGAACACCGGGGAGCTGTTTTTT
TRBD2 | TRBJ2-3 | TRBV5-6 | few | CASTQRGGPDTQYF | TGTGCCAGCACCCAGCGGGGGGGCCCAGATACGCAGTATTTT
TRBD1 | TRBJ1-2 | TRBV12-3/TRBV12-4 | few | CASRSEGTGTGYTF | TGTGCCAGCAGGTCAGAAGGGACAGGGACGGGCTACACCTTC
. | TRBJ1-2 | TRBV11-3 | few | CASSLGAGEVVYGYTF | TGTGCCAGCAGCTTAGGTGCAGGGGAGGTTGTCTATGGCTACACCTTC
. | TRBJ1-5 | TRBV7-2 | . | CASSVDWGRPQHF | TGTGCCAGCAGCGTAGACTGGGGAAGGCCCCAGCATTTT
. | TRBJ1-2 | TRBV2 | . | CASSEEGFGYGYTF | TGTGCCAGCAGTGAAGAGGGATTCGGATATGGCTACACCTTC
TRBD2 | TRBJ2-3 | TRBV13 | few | CASSFSGTSGGVDTQYF | TGTGCCAGCAGCTTCTCCGGGACTAGCGGGGGGGTAGATACGCAGTATTTT
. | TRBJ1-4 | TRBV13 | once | CASSLGSSNEKLFF | TGTGCCAGCAGCTTGGGTTCGTCGAATGAAAAACTGTTTTTT
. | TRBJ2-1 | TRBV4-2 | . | CASSEERGEQFF | TGTGCCAGCAGCGAGGAGCGAGGGGAGCAGTTCTTC
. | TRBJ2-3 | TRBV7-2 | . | CASSLAHGGPTDTQYF | TGTGCCAGCAGCTTAGCGCATGGAGGGCCGACAGATACGCAGTATTTT
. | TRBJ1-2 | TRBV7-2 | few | CASSPELGYGYTF | TGTGCCAGCAGCCCAGAGTTAGGCTATGGCTACACCTTC
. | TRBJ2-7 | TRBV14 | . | CASSQWSLSYEQYF | TGTGCCAGCAGCCAGTGGTCTCTCTCCTACGAGCAGTACTTC
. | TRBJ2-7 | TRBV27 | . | CATGWGSYEQYF | TGTGCCACCGGCTGGGGGTCCTACGAGCAGTACTTC
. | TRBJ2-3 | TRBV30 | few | CAWRGGTTDTQYF | TGTGCCTGGAGAGGGGGTACCACAGATACGCAGTATTTT
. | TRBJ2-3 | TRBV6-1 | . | CASSEAQGGNTDTQYF | TGTGCCAGCAGTGAAGCGCAGGGGGGAAACACAGATACGCAGTATTTT
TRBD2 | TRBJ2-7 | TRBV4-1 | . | CASSYLTSHEQYF | TGCGCCAGCAGCTACCTGACTAGCCACGAGCAGTACTTC
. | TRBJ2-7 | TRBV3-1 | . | CASSQGTVPYEQYF | TGCGCCAGCAGCCAGGGGACGGTCCCCTACGAGCAGTACTTC
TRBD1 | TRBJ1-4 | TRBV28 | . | CASSLPGTGEEKLFF | TGTGCCAGCAGTTTACCGGGGACAGGGGAAGAAAAACTGTTTTTT
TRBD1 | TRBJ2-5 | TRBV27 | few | CASSFLGTGRETQYF | TGTGCCAGCAGTTTTCTCGGGACAGGTAGAGAGACCCAGTACTTC
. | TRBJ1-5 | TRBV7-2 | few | CASSSGSRWGGNQPQHF | TGTGCCAGCAGCTCCGGGTCTAGGTGGGGAGGCAATCAGCCCCAGCATTTT
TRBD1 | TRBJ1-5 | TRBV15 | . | CATSTQGARNQPQHF | TGTGCCACCAGCACTCAGGGGGCGCGAAATCAGCCCCAGCATTTT
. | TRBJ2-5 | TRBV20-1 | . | CSASAGAEETQYF | TGCAGTGCTAGTGCGGGGGCCGAGGAGACCCAGTACTTC
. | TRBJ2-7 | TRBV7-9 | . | CASSLQQGLYEQYF | TGTGCCAGCAGCTTACAGCAGGGCCTCTACGAGCAGTACTTC
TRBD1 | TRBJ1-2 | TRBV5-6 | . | CASRQSPGTAYNYGYTF | TGTGCCAGCAGACAGAGCCCCGGGACAGCTTATAACTATGGCTACACCTTC
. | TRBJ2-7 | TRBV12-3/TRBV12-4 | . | CASSVRQAYEQYF | TGTGCCAGCAGTGTTAGACAGGCTTACGAGCAGTACTTC
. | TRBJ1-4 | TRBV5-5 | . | CASSSGVRGYEKLFF | TGTGCCAGCAGCTCTGGCGTTCGGGGATACGAAAAACTGTTTTTT
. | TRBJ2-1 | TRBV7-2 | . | CASSLAWQSDEQFF | TGTGCCAGCAGCTTAGCGTGGCAATCGGATGAGCAGTTCTTC
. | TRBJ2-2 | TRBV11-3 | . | CASSLPGTANTGELFF | TGTGCCAGCAGCTTACCCGGGACGGCTAACACCGGGGAGCTGTTTTTT
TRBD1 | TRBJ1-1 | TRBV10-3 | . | CAISAGQLSHTEAFF | TGTGCCATCAGTGCGGGACAGCTTTCCCACACTGAAGCTTTCTTT
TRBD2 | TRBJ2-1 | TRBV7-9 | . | CASSFPPGGSYNEQFF | TGTGCCAGCAGCTTCCCCCCGGGGGGGTCCTACAATGAGCAGTTCTTC
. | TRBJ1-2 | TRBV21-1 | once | CASSLPDGDTNYGYTF | TGTGCCAGCAGCTTACCGGACGGGGATACTAACTATGGCTACACCTTC
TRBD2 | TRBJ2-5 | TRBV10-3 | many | CAISLAGGNGETQYF | TGTGCCATCTCTCTGGCGGGGGGAAACGGAGAGACCCAGTACTTC
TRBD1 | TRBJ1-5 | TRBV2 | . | CASSVDRGVWLPQHF | TGTGCCAGCAGTGTAGACAGGGGGGTCTGGTTGCCCCAGCATTTT
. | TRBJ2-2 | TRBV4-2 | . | CASSQVVGELFF | TGTGCCAGCAGCCAAGTAGTCGGGGAGCTGTTTTTT
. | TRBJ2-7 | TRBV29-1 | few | CSVRGVSYEQYF | TGCAGCGTCAGGGGTGTCTCCTACGAGCAGTACTTC
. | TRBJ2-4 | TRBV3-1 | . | CASSQDRVLNIQYF | TGTGCCAGCAGCCAAGATCGGGTGTTGAACATTCAGTACTTC